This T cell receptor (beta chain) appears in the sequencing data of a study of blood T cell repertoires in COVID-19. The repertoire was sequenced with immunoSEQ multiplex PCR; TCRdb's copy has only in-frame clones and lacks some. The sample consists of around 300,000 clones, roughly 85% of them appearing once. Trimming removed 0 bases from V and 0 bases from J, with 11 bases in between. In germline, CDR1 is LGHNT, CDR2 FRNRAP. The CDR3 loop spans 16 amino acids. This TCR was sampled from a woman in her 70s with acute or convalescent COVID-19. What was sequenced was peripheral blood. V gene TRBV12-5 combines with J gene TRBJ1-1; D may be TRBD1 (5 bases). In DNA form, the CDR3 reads TGTGCTAGTGGTTTGGTACATGGGGGGATGAACACTGAAGCTTTCTTT. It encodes CASGLVHGGMNTEAFF.